Following are 17 T cell receptor beta chains from one sample sequenced in a study of blood T cell repertoires in COVID-19 (TCRdb year 2020). Libraries were built with the immunoSEQ multiplex PCR assay. Sourced from immuneACCESS, this table was stored by TCRdb with only in-frame sequences that have V and J called. A share of the clones is absent; for the studies checked, an unresolved V gene accounts for under half, and the remainder has no known explanation. The sample records approximately 500,000 clones, around nine tenths of which are singletons. Less than 9% of the sample is in the top ten clones. The sample comprised peripheral blood. The receptors shown here come from a woman aged 50 to 60 with COVID-19, enrolled during active disease.

The rearrangement uses TRBV5-4 and TRBJ2-2; TRBD1 matches at 8 bases. With V trimmed by 0 bases and J by 5 bases, 3 bases remained unmatched. The CDR3 has 15 residues. CDR1 SGHNT and CDR2 YYREEE come from the germline V gene (reference sequence). The CDR3 spells CASSLEDRATGELFF. The CDR3, as DNA: TGTGCCAGCAGCTTGGAGGACAGGGCGACCGGGGAGCTGTTTTTT.

The chain uses TRBV7-9 and TRBJ2-7, with a tentative D call TRBD1 (6 bases). V was shortened by 6 bases and J by 5 bases, with 11 bases between the two germline ends. CDR1 and CDR2 from the germline V gene are SEHNR and FQNEAQ (reference sequence). There are 12 residues in the CDR3. The CDR3 DNA sequence: TGTGCCAGCAGTATGGGGGCCCACGAGCAGTACTTC. Protein product: CASSMGAHEQYF.

This clone was found a few times. This chain connects TRBV2 to TRBJ2-2; 7 positions match TRBD1. Germline V gene sequence: CDR1 SNHLY, CDR2 FYNNEI. The CDR3 runs to 14 residues. J was trimmed by 5 bases and V by 4 bases; bases with no gene match: 4. CDR3 DNA: TGTGCCAGCAGTGCGGACAGGTCGACCGGGGAGCTGTTTTTT. The encoded protein is CASSADRSTGELFF.

J is TRBJ1-3 and V is TRBV10-1; the match to TRBD1 covers 8 bases. The V segment lost 3 bases and the J segment 4 bases; nucleotides outside the gene matches: 5. The germline V gene encodes CDR1 WNHNN and CDR2 SYGVQD (reference sequence). The CDR3 has 15 amino acids. CDR3 in DNA: TGCGCCAGCAGTGATGGACAGGGTCAAGGAAACACCATATATTTT. It specifies CASSDGQGQGNTIYF.

The gene calls are TRBV18 and TRBJ1-3, with 7 bases identical to TRBD1. V was pared by 1 base and J by 4 bases, with 4 bases of the junction left unmatched. Germline values: CDR1 KGHSH, CDR2 LQKENI. The CDR3 contains 15 residues. CDR3: CASSPRDSLGNTIYF. The DNA of the CDR3 is TGTGCCAGCTCACCACGGGACAGTTTGGGAAACACCATATATTTT.

The rearrangement uses TRBV19 and TRBJ1-5; 7 bases align to TRBD1. Losses at the gene ends were 5 bases for V and 11 bases for J; bases not matched to a gene: 18. The CDR3 runs to 16 residues. Germline V gene data show CDR1 as LNHDA and CDR2 as SQIVND (reference sequence). The CDR3 DNA sequence: TGTGCCAGTAGTTCATTCCGGGACAGAGGTTTCACGGCCCAGCATTTT. It specifies CASSSFRDRGFTAQHF.

The chain combines TRBV3-1 (or the pseudogene TRBV3-2) with TRBJ1-3; perhaps TRBD1 as D (5 bases). The germline gives CDR1 LGHDT, CDR2 YNNKEL (reference sequence). V gave up 4 bases and J gave up 3 bases, with 7 bases separating them. CDR3 length equals 13 residues. CDR3 sequence: CASSPQGGNTIYF. CDR3 coding DNA: TGTGCCAGCAGCCCCCAGGGTGGAAACACCATATATTTT.

The CDR3: CASSSPLNEQFF. As DNA, the CDR3 is TGTGCCAGCAGTTCCCCCCTAAATGAGCAGTTCTTC. V is TRBV28 and J is TRBJ2-1, with no clear D. Per germline, CDR1 MDHEN and CDR2 SYDVKM. The CDR3 runs 12 residues. V lost 4 bases and J 7 bases, leaving 8 bases between the germline ends.

J is TRBJ1-2 and V is TRBV28; 8 bases map to TRBD1. Losses at the gene ends were 4 bases for V and 8 bases for J; bases not matched to a gene: 9. This CDR3 is 14 amino acids long. Germline CDR1 and CDR2: MDHEN and SYDVKM. CDR3 nucleotides: TGTGCCAGCAGTTCGACAGGGGCCGCTGTGGGCTACACCTTC. This gives the protein CASSSTGAAVGYTF.

In regard to this clone: Other nucleotide sequences in the sample specify the same CDR3. This chain joins TRBV18 and TRBJ1-3; TRBD1 might be the D (5 bases). This CDR3 region has 14 residues. V dropped 2 bases and J dropped 1 base, with 6 bases sitting between them. Germline V gives CDR1 KGHSH, CDR2 LQKENI. The CDR3 nucleotides are TGTGCCAGCTCACCAGACAGTTCTGGAAACACCATATATTTT. It specifies CASSPDSSGNTIYF.

The V gene is TRBV10-3, the J gene TRBJ1-2; 8 bases align to TRBD1. Trimming took 2 bases from V and 3 from J; bases not matched to a gene: 2. Germline V lookup: CDR1 ENHRY, CDR2 SYGVKD. This CDR3 is 14 amino acids long. The CDR3 DNA follows: TGTGCCATCAGTGAGCAGGACAGGGACTATGGCTACACCTTC. Translating gives CAISEQDRDYGYTF.

The chain uses TRBV19 and TRBJ2-7, with D perhaps matching TRBD1 (6 bases). V shed 4 bases and J shed 0 bases, with 7 bases lying between them. CDR3 size: 13 residues. The germline V gene has CDR1 LNHDA and CDR2 SQIVND (reference sequence). The CDR3 bases are TGTGCCAGTAGTAAGACAGGCTCCTACGAGCAGTACTTC. It encodes CASSKTGSYEQYF.

V is TRBV29-1 and J is TRBJ1-2; D is perhaps TRBD1 (5 bases). Germline V lookup: CDR1 SQVTM, CDR2 ANQGSEA. The CDR3 runs to 12 residues. The ends were cut back, 3 bases at V and 4 bases at J, with 9 bases in the middle. CDR3 region: CSVDTGLYGYTF. The CDR3 region has the DNA TGCAGCGTTGACACAGGCCTCTATGGCTACACCTTC.

The chain joins TRBV19 to TRBJ1-5, with TRBD1 identical over 8 bases. From germline, CDR1 is LNHDA and CDR2 SQIVND (reference sequence). Unmatched junction bases numbered 2, after V lost 4 bases and J lost 0 bases. The CDR3 is made up of 15 amino acids. In nucleotides, the CDR3 is TGTGCCAGTAGTAGGGGACAGGCTAGCAATCAGCCCCAGCATTTT. This gives the protein CASSRGQASNQPQHF.

The chain carries TRBV5-5 and TRBJ2-7, with TRBD1 identical over 11 bases. Trimming at V came to 5 bases and at J to 5 bases, leaving 3 bases not matched to a gene. Per the germline V gene, CDR1 is SGHKS and CDR2 is YYEKEE (reference sequence). This CDR3 is 13 amino acids long. CDR3 nucleotides: TGTGCCAGCAGAAGGACAGGGGGCAACGAGCAGTACTTC. Translating gives CASRRTGGNEQYF.

The V gene is TRBV5-1, the J gene TRBJ1-2; TRBD1 aligns across 8 bases. Germline CDR1 and CDR2: SGHRS and YFSETQ. V shed 3 bases and J 7 bases; nucleotides not matched to a gene: 5. CDR3 length equals 13 residues. The chain's CDR3 is CASSYDRGTGYTF. CDR3 coding DNA: TGCGCCAGCAGCTACGACAGGGGTACTGGCTACACCTTC.

The gene calls are TRBV6-4 and TRBJ1-1, with 8 positions matching TRBD1. Germline-derived CDR1 and CDR2 are MRHNA and SNTAGT. The CDR3 contains 13 residues. Unmatched junction bases numbered 5, after V lost 6 bases and J lost 5 bases. The CDR3 loop reads CASRPQGATEAFF. DNA of the CDR3: TGTGCCAGCAGACCTCAGGGGGCGACTGAAGCTTTCTTT.